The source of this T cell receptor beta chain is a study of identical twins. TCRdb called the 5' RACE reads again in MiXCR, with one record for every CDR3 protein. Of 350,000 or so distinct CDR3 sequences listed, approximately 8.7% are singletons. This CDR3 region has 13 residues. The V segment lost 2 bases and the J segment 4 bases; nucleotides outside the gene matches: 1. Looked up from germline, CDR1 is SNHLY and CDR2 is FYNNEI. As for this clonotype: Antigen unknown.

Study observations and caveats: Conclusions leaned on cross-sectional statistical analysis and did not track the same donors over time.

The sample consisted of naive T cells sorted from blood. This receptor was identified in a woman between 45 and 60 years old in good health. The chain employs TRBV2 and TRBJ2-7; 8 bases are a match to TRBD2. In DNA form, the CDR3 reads TGTGCCAGCAGTGAACTAGCGGGTTACGAGCAGTACGTC. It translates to CASSELAGYEQYV.